This T cell receptor beta chain was obtained from a study of blood T cell repertoires in COVID-19. At the level of the study: The United States, Italy and Spain supplied acute and convalescent COVID-19 samples. The analysed material was cDNA or gDNA that came from T cells, B-cell-depleted T cells, or PBMCs.

As originally analysed: Counts of nucleated cells, estimated from reference gene primer amplification, were obtained. Libraries were prepared by immunoSEQ multiplex PCR; TCRdb keeps only in-frame clonotypes and omits some of them. Clone size and V and J calls were adopted from that table, with D and trimming inferred from the DNA. Among some 400,000 clones listed, more than 70% were seen once. Trimming at V came to 5 bases and at J to 4 bases, leaving 3 bases not matched to a gene. The CDR3 has 13 amino acids. Germline V gene data show CDR1 as SEHNR and CDR2 as FQNEAQ (reference sequence). Followed over time, Seattle patients had been enrolled while infection was active.

The J gene is TRBJ2-3, the V gene TRBV7-9; TRBD2 matches at 7 bases. The receptor was isolated from a woman aged 30 to 39 with COVID-19, enrolled during active disease. The sample was peripheral blood. The CDR3 spells CASSRRGADTQYF. The DNA of the CDR3 is TGTGCCAGCAGCCGCCGGGGGGCAGATACGCAGTATTTT.